This TCR beta chain was obtained from a study of graft-versus-host responses after intestinal transplantation. The CDR3 covers 13 residues. Germline-derived CDR1 and CDR2 are SGHNT and YYREEE (reference sequence). V lost 4 bases and J lost 5, with 12 bases in between. TCRdb keeps only in-frame clones here, not all; method: immunoSEQ multiplex PCR. The table includes about 64,000 clones, more than 90% detected once. Regarding this clone: Its antigen remains unidentified.

The receptor was isolated from a human donor who was the organ donor for an intestinal transplant. The input for sequencing was unstimulated CD8+ T cells sorted from spleen or lymph node cells, taken before transplant. This chain connects TRBV5-4 to TRBJ2-5; D is ambiguous. In DNA, the CDR3 is TGTGCCAGCAGCCCTCGTGGTCGGGAGACCCAGTACTTC. Translated, it gives CASSPRGRETQYF.